These T cell receptor beta chains were read from a single sample in a study of shared clonotypes between healthy human individuals. Profiling relied on immunoSEQ multiplex PCR, and the TCRdb table lists in-frame clones only, not all of them. The sample shows hundreds of thousands of clones, around 73% of them seen only once. Material: memory CD4+ T cells sorted from blood. These receptor sequences come from a woman aged 25-40 years in good health. Each CDR3 is given with its conserved first and last residue. Each record gives: J gene, D gene, clone size, V gene, CDR3 DNA, CDR3 protein. The D gene is left open where the match is weak. Clone size is shown for a subset of rows, as once, few, many or a class of expanded clone.

j_gene: TRBJ1-2; d_gene: TRBD1; abundance: many; v_gene: TRBV5-1; CDR3nt: TGCGCCAGCAGCCCGACAGGGAACTATGGCTACACCTTC; CDR3aa: CASSPTGNYGYTF
j_gene: TRBJ2-6; d_gene: TRBD1; abundance: -; v_gene: TRBV2; CDR3nt: TGTGCCAGCAGTGGGACAGGGGGCGCTGGGGCCAACGTCCTGACTTTC; CDR3aa: CASSGTGGAGANVLTF
j_gene: TRBJ1-5; d_gene: -; abundance: -; v_gene: TRBV18; CDR3nt: TGTGCCAGCTCACCTCTCCCGGGGGCTGGGTCGTATAGCAATCAGCCCCAGCATTTT; CDR3aa: CASSPLPGAGSYSNQPQHF
j_gene: TRBJ1-3; d_gene: -; abundance: few; v_gene: TRBV19; CDR3nt: TGTGCCAGTAGTGCGGGCCTGGCGGACACCATATATTTT; CDR3aa: CASSAGLADTIYF
j_gene: TRBJ1-2; d_gene: TRBD1; abundance: few; v_gene: TRBV28; CDR3nt: TGTGCCAGCAGTTTACGGGACAGATTTGACTATGGCTACACCTTC; CDR3aa: CASSLRDRFDYGYTF
j_gene: TRBJ2-7; d_gene: -; abundance: -; v_gene: TRBV28; CDR3nt: TGTGCCAGCAGTTTAGACGGAGAGCAGTACTTC; CDR3aa: CASSLDGEQYF
j_gene: TRBJ1-4; d_gene: TRBD1; abundance: once; v_gene: TRBV27; CDR3nt: TGTGCCAGCAGTCTAATCGGACAGGTCGCCAATGAAAAACTGTTTTTT; CDR3aa: CASSLIGQVANEKLFF
j_gene: TRBJ2-5; d_gene: TRBD1; abundance: -; v_gene: TRBV4-1; CDR3nt: TGCGCCAGCAGCCAGGACAGGGACCCAGGAGAGACCCAGTACTTC; CDR3aa: CASSQDRDPGETQYF
j_gene: TRBJ1-3; d_gene: -; abundance: many; v_gene: TRBV10-1; CDR3nt: TGCGCCAGCCGGGGGACAAACTCTGGAAACACCATATATTTT; CDR3aa: CASRGTNSGNTIYF
j_gene: TRBJ2-7; d_gene: TRBD2; abundance: -; v_gene: TRBV10-3; CDR3nt: TGTGCCATCAACCCGGGACTATCCTACGAGCAGTACTTC; CDR3aa: CAINPGLSYEQYF
j_gene: TRBJ2-3; d_gene: -; abundance: -; v_gene: TRBV14; CDR3nt: TGTGCCAGCAGTAGACAACTCACTAGCACAGATACGCAGTATTTT; CDR3aa: CASSRQLTSTDTQYF
j_gene: TRBJ2-7; d_gene: -; abundance: -; v_gene: TRBV28; CDR3nt: TGTGCCAGCACAAGACCTAGCTCCTACGAGCAGTACTTC; CDR3aa: CASTRPSSYEQYF
j_gene: TRBJ1-1; d_gene: -; abundance: few; v_gene: TRBV6-1; CDR3nt: TGTGCCAGCAGTGAAAGGAACACTGAAGCTTTCTTT; CDR3aa: CASSERNTEAFF
j_gene: TRBJ2-7; d_gene: -; abundance: -; v_gene: TRBV14; CDR3nt: TGTGCCAGCAGCCCCGAACCGGTGGGGGCGCTCAACTACGAGCAGTACTTC; CDR3aa: CASSPEPVGALNYEQYF
j_gene: TRBJ2-3; d_gene: TRBD2; abundance: -; v_gene: TRBV6-4; CDR3nt: TGTGCCAGCAGTTACGGGACTAGCGGTTCAGATACGCAGTATTTT; CDR3aa: CASSYGTSGSDTQYF
j_gene: TRBJ2-7; d_gene: TRBD1; abundance: -; v_gene: TRBV5-1; CDR3nt: TGCGCCAGCAGCTTGGGACAGGGGGAGAGGAAGCAGTACTTC; CDR3aa: CASSLGQGERKQYF
j_gene: TRBJ2-7; d_gene: TRBD2; abundance: many; v_gene: TRBV4-2; CDR3nt: TGTGCCAGCAGCGAACTAGCGAACTCCTACGAGCAGTACTTC; CDR3aa: CASSELANSYEQYF
j_gene: TRBJ1-1; d_gene: TRBD1; abundance: -; v_gene: TRBV14; CDR3nt: TGTGCCAGCAGCCTTTACGGGACAGGAGAAGCTTTCTTT; CDR3aa: CASSLYGTGEAFF
j_gene: TRBJ1-2; d_gene: -; abundance: -; v_gene: TRBV19; CDR3nt: TGTGCCAGTACCCTTGATACGACGGGCGTCTATGGCTACACCTTC; CDR3aa: CASTLDTTGVYGYTF
j_gene: TRBJ2-7; d_gene: TRBD2; abundance: -; v_gene: TRBV28; CDR3nt: TGTGCCAGCAGCAGGGCCCTAGCGGGCCTAAACTCCTACGAGCAGTACTTC; CDR3aa: CASSRALAGLNSYEQYF